The rows below give T cell receptor beta chains drawn from one sample of a study of shared clonotypes between healthy human individuals. Measured with immunoSEQ multiplex PCR; TCRdb has only the in-frame clones, and not every one. The sample includes about 590,000 clones, nearly 97% of them seen just once. Material: naive CD8+ T cells sorted from blood. These receptor sequences come from a woman aged 25 to 45 in good health. Both conserved end residues are part of each CDR3. Fields, in order: D gene, J gene, clone size, V gene, CDR3 DNA, CDR3 protein. A D gene is named only where the DNA matches it firmly. A row's size may be missing; if present it is once, few, many or a size class.

D gene: NA
J gene: TRBJ2-7
clone size: NA
V gene: TRBV19
CDR3 DNA: TGTGCCAGTAGTGCCCCCCAGTTTGACGGCTACGAGCAGTACTTC
CDR3 protein: CASSAPQFDGYEQYF

D gene: NA
J gene: TRBJ1-5
clone size: NA
V gene: TRBV27
CDR3 DNA: TGTGCCAGCAGTTTCGACAGTGCTAGTCAGCCCCAGCATTTT
CDR3 protein: CASSFDSASQPQHF

D gene: NA
J gene: TRBJ1-1
clone size: NA
V gene: TRBV19
CDR3 DNA: TGTGCCAGTAGGGACAATTTCGTGGTTCGGAACACTGAAGCTTTCTTT
CDR3 protein: CASRDNFVVRNTEAFF

D gene: NA
J gene: TRBJ1-1
clone size: NA
V gene: TRBV28
CDR3 DNA: TGTGCCAGCAGGGCCACCGGGCAGGGGTACACTGAAGCTTTCTTT
CDR3 protein: CASRATGQGYTEAFF

D gene: NA
J gene: TRBJ1-1
clone size: NA
V gene: TRBV27
CDR3 DNA: TGTGCCAGCAGTCGTCGGACGGGGAACACTGAAGCTTTCTTT
CDR3 protein: CASSRRTGNTEAFF

D gene: NA
J gene: TRBJ2-3
clone size: NA
V gene: TRBV29-1
CDR3 DNA: TGCAGCGTTGATGGGAGAAGAACAGATACGCAGTATTTT
CDR3 protein: CSVDGRRTDTQYF

D gene: NA
J gene: TRBJ1-2
clone size: NA
V gene: TRBV7-9
CDR3 DNA: TGTGCCAGCAGCGACCGCGGACAGCCAAGGGATGGCTACACCTTC
CDR3 protein: CASSDRGQPRDGYTF

D gene: NA
J gene: TRBJ1-1
clone size: NA
V gene: TRBV11-2
CDR3 DNA: TGTGCCAGCAGCTACTCAAGAGAGGACACTGAAGCTTTCTTT
CDR3 protein: CASSYSREDTEAFF

D gene: NA
J gene: TRBJ1-1
clone size: NA
V gene: TRBV19
CDR3 DNA: TGTGCCAGTAGTATAGATACAGCCCTGAACACTGAAGCTTTCTTT
CDR3 protein: CASSIDTALNTEAFF

D gene: NA
J gene: TRBJ2-7
clone size: NA
V gene: TRBV7-9
CDR3 DNA: TGTGCCAGCAGCGCCGGGACTGTGGGAACCTACGAGCAGTACTTC
CDR3 protein: CASSAGTVGTYEQYF

D gene: NA
J gene: TRBJ1-1
clone size: NA
V gene: TRBV19
CDR3 DNA: TGTGCCAGTAGTACCGAATATGAAGCTTTCTTT
CDR3 protein: CASSTEYEAFF

D gene: NA
J gene: TRBJ1-5
clone size: NA
V gene: TRBV4-1
CDR3 DNA: TGCGCCAGCAGCCGCGAAGGGGGTCAGCCCCAGCATTTT
CDR3 protein: CASSREGGQPQHF

D gene: TRBD1
J gene: TRBJ2-6
clone size: NA
V gene: TRBV9
CDR3 DNA: TGTGCCAGCAGCGTAGGGGCTAGGGGGCTCGGGGCCAACGTCCTGACTTTC
CDR3 protein: CASSVGARGLGANVLTF

D gene: NA
J gene: TRBJ2-7
clone size: NA
V gene: TRBV4-1
CDR3 DNA: TGCGCCAGCAGCGAAGTGGTAGCGAGCTCCTACGAGCAGTACTTC
CDR3 protein: CASSEVVASSYEQYF

D gene: TRBD2
J gene: TRBJ2-7
clone size: once
V gene: TRBV7-8
CDR3 DNA: TGTGCCAGCAGCCCAAGCCCCGGGACTAGCGAAGAGCAGTACTTC
CDR3 protein: CASSPSPGTSEEQYF

D gene: TRBD1
J gene: TRBJ2-7
clone size: NA
V gene: TRBV5-1
CDR3 DNA: TGCGCCAGCAGCTGGGACAGTCCTAGCTCCTACGAGCAGTACTTC
CDR3 protein: CASSWDSPSSYEQYF

D gene: NA
J gene: TRBJ2-7
clone size: NA
V gene: TRBV5-4
CDR3 DNA: TGTGCCACCCAATCGGACCGCTCCTACGAGCAGTACTTC
CDR3 protein: CATQSDRSYEQYF

D gene: NA
J gene: TRBJ2-1
clone size: once
V gene: TRBV7-6
CDR3 DNA: TGTGCCAGCAGCCAAGGACACGGAGGGAATGAGCAGTTCTTC
CDR3 protein: CASSQGHGGNEQFF

D gene: TRBD1
J gene: TRBJ1-5
clone size: NA
V gene: TRBV28
CDR3 DNA: TGTGCCAGCAGTGAAATACAGGGGAATCAGCCCCAGCATTTT
CDR3 protein: CASSEIQGNQPQHF

D gene: NA
J gene: TRBJ1-1
clone size: NA
V gene: TRBV2
CDR3 DNA: TGTGCCAGCAGTGACAGGGTTACTGAAGCTTTCTTT
CDR3 protein: CASSDRVTEAFF

D gene: NA
J gene: TRBJ2-2
clone size: NA
V gene: TRBV9
CDR3 DNA: TGTGCCAGCAGCGTATCCGTGACCGACACCGGGGAGCTGTTTTTT
CDR3 protein: CASSVSVTDTGELFF

D gene: NA
J gene: TRBJ1-2
clone size: once
V gene: TRBV6-5
CDR3 DNA: TGTGCCAGCAGTTACTCTTCCCGGGCGGGCTACACCTTC
CDR3 protein: CASSYSSRAGYTF

D gene: NA
J gene: TRBJ2-7
clone size: NA
V gene: TRBV10-2
CDR3 DNA: TGCGCCAGCAACGCCGGCTACGAGCAGTACTTC
CDR3 protein: CASNAGYEQYF

D gene: TRBD1
J gene: TRBJ2-7
clone size: NA
V gene: TRBV27
CDR3 DNA: TGTGCCAGCAGTTTCACGGGACAGGGATCCTACGAGCAGTACTTC
CDR3 protein: CASSFTGQGSYEQYF

D gene: NA
J gene: TRBJ1-5
clone size: NA
V gene: TRBV5-6
CDR3 DNA: TGTGCCACCAGTCGGTGGGGGGTTCAGCCCCAGCATTTT
CDR3 protein: CATSRWGVQPQHF

D gene: NA
J gene: TRBJ2-1
clone size: NA
V gene: TRBV4-2
CDR3 DNA: TGTGCCAGCAGCCAAGCTCTGTTGTCCCCCTACAATGAGCAGTTCTTC
CDR3 protein: CASSQALLSPYNEQFF

D gene: NA
J gene: TRBJ1-5
clone size: NA
V gene: TRBV10-1
CDR3 DNA: TGCGCCAGCAATGTTTCGGGGCCCCAGCATTTT
CDR3 protein: CASNVSGPQHF

D gene: NA
J gene: TRBJ2-4
clone size: NA
V gene: TRBV11-1
CDR3 DNA: TGTGCCAGCAGCTTAGAACGCCGGGACGTATCAATTCAGTACTTC
CDR3 protein: CASSLERRDVSIQYF

D gene: NA
J gene: TRBJ2-1
clone size: NA
V gene: TRBV2
CDR3 DNA: TGTGCCAGCAGTGAAGCTGGTAGCGGCAATGAGCAGTTCTTC
CDR3 protein: CASSEAGSGNEQFF